These 10 T cell receptor beta chains were sequenced from one sample in a study of CD4+ T cells in melanoma. Assay used: immunoSEQ multiplex PCR; TCRdb lists only in-frame clones, some missing. This table has some 9,100 clones, around 63% appearing once. The sequenced sample consisted of peripheral blood. These receptors were taken from a human donor with melanoma.

V usage is TRBV18 and J usage is TRBJ1-6; tentative D call: TRBD1 (5 bases). The CDR3 covers 15 residues. Germline CDR1 is KGHSH and CDR2 is LQKENI. Deletions cut 3 bases from V and 5 bases from J, with 11 bases between. This chain's CDR3 is CASSPDSLHNSPLHF. The CDR3 region has the DNA TGTGCCAGCTCACCCGACAGCCTGCATAATTCACCCCTCCACTTT.

The chain combines TRBV6-5 with TRBJ1-1; D is ambiguous. Trimming shortened V by 0 bases and J by 4 bases, and 12 bases separated the two germline ends. The germline gives CDR1 MNHEY, CDR2 SVGAGI. The CDR3 extends over 15 amino acids. CDR3: CASSYSRPGTTEAFF. In DNA form, the CDR3 reads TGTGCCAGCAGTTACTCGAGACCCGGAACCACTGAAGCTTTCTTT.

The J gene is TRBJ2-1, the V gene TRBV10-3; D unresolved. V shed 2 bases and J shed 0 bases, with 8 bases lying between them. CDR1 and CDR2 from the germline V gene are ENHRY and SYGVKD. The CDR3 totals 15 residues. The CDR3 loop is CAISEVESSYNEQFF. Here the CDR3 DNA reads TGTGCCATCAGTGAGGTGGAGAGCTCCTACAATGAGCAGTTCTTC.

The chain employs TRBV4-3 and TRBJ1-2; 10 bases are a match to TRBD1. Germline V gives CDR1 LGHNA, CDR2 YSLEER. After removal of 0 bases from V and 2 bases from J, the junction contained 9 bases not matched to a gene. CDR3 length equals 18 residues. The CDR3 protein is CASSQDSTGGRLNYGYTF. DNA for the CDR3: TGCGCCAGCAGCCAAGATTCGACAGGGGGCCGTCTAAACTATGGCTACACCTTC.

In its sample, this clone was seen a few times. The chain employs TRBV6-4 and TRBJ1-6; D might be TRBD1 (5 bases). The CDR3 sequence is 14 residues long. The ends were cut back, 2 bases at V and 6 bases at J, with 8 bases in the middle. Germline values: CDR1 MRHNA, CDR2 SNTAGT. CDR3 residues: CASSDGGTNSPLHF. The CDR3 coding sequence is TGTGCCAGCAGTGACGGGGGAACTAATTCACCCCTCCACTTT.

The chain uses TRBV7-6 and TRBJ1-5; D is unresolved. V lost 1 base to trimming and J lost 8 bases, with 15 bases between them. CDR1 is SGHVS and CDR2 is FNYEAQ in the germline V gene. This CDR3 region has 15 residues. CDR3 region: CASSLGAGKREPQHF. CDR3 DNA sequence: TGTGCCAGCAGCTTAGGGGCCGGGAAGAGGGAGCCCCAGCATTTT.

In this sample, this clone turned up a few times. The genes are TRBV7-2 and TRBJ2-7, with 9 bases fitting TRBD2. V trimming: 3 bases; J trimming: 2 bases; junction bases outside the gene matches: 17. Germline CDR1 SGHTA, CDR2 FQGNSA. The length of the CDR3 is 19 residues. The chain's CDR3 is CASSFPAGGPSFTPYEQYF. In nucleotides, the CDR3 is TGTGCCAGCAGCTTCCCAGCGGGGGGCCCATCCTTCACCCCCTACGAGCAGTACTTC.

This chain connects TRBV7-8 to TRBJ1-4; no reliable D call. The CDR3 totals 12 residues. Germline V gives CDR1 SGHVS, CDR2 FQNEAQ. The ends were cut back, 1 base at V and 7 bases at J, with 4 bases in the middle. DNA of the CDR3: TGTGCCAGCAGCTTAGATCGTGAAAAACTGTTTTTT. Translating gives CASSLDREKLFF.

The V and J genes are TRBV9 and TRBJ1-5, with no clear D. V was clipped by 3 bases and J by 6 bases, with 10 bases between them. Germline CDR1 reads SGDLS; CDR2 reads YYNGEE. The CDR3 has 13 amino acids. The CDR3 region has the DNA TGTGCCAGCAGCGGAGACGCCTCTCAGCCCCAGCATTTT. Its protein product is CASSGDASQPQHF.

The CDR3 nucleotides are TGTGCCAGCAGCTTAGGTTATCGGCAGGTAAATCCAAATAATTCACCCCTCCACTTT. Protein: CASSLGYRQVNPNNSPLHF. The chain employs TRBV11-2 and TRBJ1-6; D gene ambiguous. There are 19 residues in the CDR3. With 1 base removed from V and 5 bases from J, the gap between germline ends came to 21 bases. In germline, CDR1 is SGHAT, CDR2 FQNNGV.